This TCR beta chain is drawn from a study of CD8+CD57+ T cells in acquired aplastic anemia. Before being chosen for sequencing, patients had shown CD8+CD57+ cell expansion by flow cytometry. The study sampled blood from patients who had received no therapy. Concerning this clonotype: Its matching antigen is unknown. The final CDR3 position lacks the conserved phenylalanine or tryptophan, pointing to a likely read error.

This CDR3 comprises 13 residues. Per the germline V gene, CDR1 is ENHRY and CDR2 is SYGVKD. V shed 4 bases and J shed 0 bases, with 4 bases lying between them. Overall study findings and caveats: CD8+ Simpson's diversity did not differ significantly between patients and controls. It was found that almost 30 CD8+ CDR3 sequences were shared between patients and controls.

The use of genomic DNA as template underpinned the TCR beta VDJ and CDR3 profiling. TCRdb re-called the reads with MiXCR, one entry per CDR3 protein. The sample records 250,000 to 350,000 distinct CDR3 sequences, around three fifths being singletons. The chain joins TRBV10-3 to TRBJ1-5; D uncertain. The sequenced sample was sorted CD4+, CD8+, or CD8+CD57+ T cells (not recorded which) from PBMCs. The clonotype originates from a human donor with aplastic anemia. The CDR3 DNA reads TGTGCCATCAGTGGAAATAGCAATCAGCCCCAGCATTCT. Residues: CAISGNSNQPQHS.